This T cell receptor (beta chain) was captured by sequencing in a study of cytomegalovirus exposure and HLA in healthy donors. Study-level results: No immune exposure information besides CMV serostatus was available. Exclusion applied to some V segments, including TRBV6-2 and TRBV6-3, as they were indistinguishable.

PCR involved 60 Vbeta and 13 Jbeta primers. Per the original methods: Unique TCR beta chains numbered approximately 80 million in a later analysis, with roughly 10 million shared. The protocol was immunoSEQ multiplex PCR, while the TCRdb copy is restricted to in-frame clones and leaves out a portion. V and J calls and clone size are those listed in that table; D and trimming were worked out from the DNA. The sample holds about 130,000 clones, 75% to 85% seen once. Concerning this clone itself: Its target is unknown.

This CDR3 region has 13 residues. Trimming removed 3 bases from V and 3 bases from J; junction bases left unmatched: 2. Per the germline V gene, CDR1 is GTSNPN and CDR2 is SVGIG (reference sequence). The sequenced sample was PBMCs. The sequence was collected from a man aged 25-45 years in good health and CMV-seropositive. V is TRBV30 and J is TRBJ2-7, with 10 bases matching TRBD1. CDR3 in amino acids: CAWRGDRGYEQYF. In DNA, the CDR3 is TGTGCCTGGAGAGGGGACAGGGGCTACGAGCAGTACTTC.